This T cell receptor beta chain was identified during a study of T cell changes during pregnancy in multiple sclerosis. Profiled with immunoSEQ multiplex PCR; TCRdb holds only in-frame clones, not every one. Found here are 70,000 to 100,000 clones, approximately 94% of them singletons; the top ten hold 2.2%. The germline V gene encodes CDR1 SGHKS and CDR2 YYEKEE (reference sequence). CDR3 length: 15 residues. The ends were cut back, 0 bases at V and 4 bases at J, with 11 bases in the middle. The chain recombines TRBV5-5 with TRBJ1-5, with D tentatively TRBD1 (6 bases). Sequences were derived from peripheral blood, sampled in the third trimester of pregnancy. The source of this sequence is a female donor with multiple sclerosis, enrolled in a pregnancy study. In DNA form, the CDR3 reads TGTGCCAGCAGCTTGGACGGACAGAGAAATCAGCCCCAGCATTTT. Translating gives CASSLDGQRNQPQHF.